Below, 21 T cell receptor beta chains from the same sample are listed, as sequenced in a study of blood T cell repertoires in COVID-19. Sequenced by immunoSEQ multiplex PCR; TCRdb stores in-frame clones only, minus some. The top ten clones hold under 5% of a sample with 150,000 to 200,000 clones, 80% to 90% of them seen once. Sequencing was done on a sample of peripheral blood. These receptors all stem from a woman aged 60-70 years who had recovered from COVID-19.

This CDR3 is CASSFFYSTGIDGYTF. As DNA, the CDR3 is TGTGCCAGCAGTTTTTTTTATAGCACAGGGATAGACGGCTACACCTTC. This chain connects TRBV28 to TRBJ1-2; TRBD1 is a possible D gene (6 bases). Germline values: CDR1 MDHEN, CDR2 SYDVKM. V dropped 3 bases and J dropped 8 bases, with 22 bases sitting between them. This CDR3 is 16 amino acids long.

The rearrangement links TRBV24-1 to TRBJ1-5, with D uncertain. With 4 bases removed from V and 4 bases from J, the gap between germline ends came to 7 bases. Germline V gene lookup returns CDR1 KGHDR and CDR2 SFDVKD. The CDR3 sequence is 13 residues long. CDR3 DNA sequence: TGTGCCACCAGTGACAGAAGAAATCAGCCCCAGCATTTT. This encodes CATSDRRNQPQHF.

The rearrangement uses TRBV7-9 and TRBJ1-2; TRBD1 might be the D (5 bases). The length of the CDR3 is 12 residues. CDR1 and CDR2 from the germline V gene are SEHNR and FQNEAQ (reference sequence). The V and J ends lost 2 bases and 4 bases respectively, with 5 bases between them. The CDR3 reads CASSLTGYGYTF. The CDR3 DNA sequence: TGTGCCAGCAGCTTAACAGGCTATGGCTACACCTTC.

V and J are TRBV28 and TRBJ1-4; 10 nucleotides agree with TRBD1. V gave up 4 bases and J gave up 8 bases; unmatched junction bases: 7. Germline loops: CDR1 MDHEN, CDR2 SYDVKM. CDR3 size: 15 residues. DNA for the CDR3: TGTGCCAGCAGTTCGTCCGGGACAGGGGAGGAAAAACTGTTTTTT. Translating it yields CASSSSGTGEEKLFF.

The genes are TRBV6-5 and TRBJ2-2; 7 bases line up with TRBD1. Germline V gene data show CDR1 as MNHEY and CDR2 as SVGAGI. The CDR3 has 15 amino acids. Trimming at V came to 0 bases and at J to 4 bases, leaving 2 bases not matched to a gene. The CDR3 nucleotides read TGTGCCAGCAGTTACTCTGGACAGGTCACCGGGGAGCTGTTTTTT. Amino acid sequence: CASSYSGQVTGELFF.

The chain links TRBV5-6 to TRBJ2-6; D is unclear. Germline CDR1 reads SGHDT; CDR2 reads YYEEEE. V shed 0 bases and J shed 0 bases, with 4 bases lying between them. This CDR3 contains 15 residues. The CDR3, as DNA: TGTGCCAGCAGCTTGGTACACTCTGGGGCCAACGTCCTGACTTTC. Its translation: CASSLVHSGANVLTF. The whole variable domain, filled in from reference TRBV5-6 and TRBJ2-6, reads DAGVTQSPTHLIKTRGQQVTLRCSPKSGHDTVSWYQQALGQGPQFIFQYYEEEERQRGNFPDRFSGHQFPNYSSELNVNALLLGDSALYLCASSLVHSGANVLTFGAGSRLTVL.

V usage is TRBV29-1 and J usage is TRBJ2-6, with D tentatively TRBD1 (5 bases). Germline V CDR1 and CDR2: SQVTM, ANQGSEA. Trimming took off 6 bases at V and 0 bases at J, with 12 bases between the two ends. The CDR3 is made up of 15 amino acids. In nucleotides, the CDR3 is TGCAGCGTGGTGACAGCAAACTCTGGGGCCAACGTCCTGACTTTC. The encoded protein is CSVVTANSGANVLTF.

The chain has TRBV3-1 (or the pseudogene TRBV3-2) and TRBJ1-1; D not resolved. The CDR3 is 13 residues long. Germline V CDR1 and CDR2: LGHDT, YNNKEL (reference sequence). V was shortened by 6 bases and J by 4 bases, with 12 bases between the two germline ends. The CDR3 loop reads CASRITEGTEAFF. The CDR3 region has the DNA TGTGCCAGCAGAATCACAGAGGGCACTGAAGCTTTCTTT.

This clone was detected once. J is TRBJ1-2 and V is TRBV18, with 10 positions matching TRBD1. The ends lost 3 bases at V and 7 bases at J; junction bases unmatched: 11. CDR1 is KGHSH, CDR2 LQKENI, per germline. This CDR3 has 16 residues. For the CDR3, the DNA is TGTGCCAGCTCACCGCCGTCGGACAGGGGGGAGGCTGGCTACACCTTC. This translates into CASSPPSDRGEAGYTF.

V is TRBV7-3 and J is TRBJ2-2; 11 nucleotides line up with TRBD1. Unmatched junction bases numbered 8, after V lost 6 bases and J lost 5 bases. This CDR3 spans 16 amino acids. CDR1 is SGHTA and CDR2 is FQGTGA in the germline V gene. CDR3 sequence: CASRSGGTGGTGELFF. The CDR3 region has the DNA TGTGCCAGCAGAAGTGGAGGGACAGGGGGAACCGGGGAGCTGTTTTTT.

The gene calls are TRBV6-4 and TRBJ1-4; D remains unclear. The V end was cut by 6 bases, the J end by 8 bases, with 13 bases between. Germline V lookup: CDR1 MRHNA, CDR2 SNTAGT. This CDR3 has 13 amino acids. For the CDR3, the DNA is TGTGCCAGCAGCGCCGACGGGGAGGAAAAACTGTTTTTT. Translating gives CASSADGEEKLFF.

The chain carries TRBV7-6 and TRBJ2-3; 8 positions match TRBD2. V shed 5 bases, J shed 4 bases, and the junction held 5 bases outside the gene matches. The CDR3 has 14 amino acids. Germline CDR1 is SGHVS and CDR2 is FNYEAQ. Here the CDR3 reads CASSLSGRADTQYF. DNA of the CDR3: TGTGCCAGCAGCCTATCCGGGAGGGCAGATACGCAGTATTTT.

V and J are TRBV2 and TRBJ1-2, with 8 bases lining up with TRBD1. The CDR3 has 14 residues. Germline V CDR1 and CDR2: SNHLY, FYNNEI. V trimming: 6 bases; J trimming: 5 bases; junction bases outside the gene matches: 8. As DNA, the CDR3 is TGTGCCAGCAGCTTACAGGGGGGTAGATATGGCTACACCTTC. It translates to CASSLQGGRYGYTF.

The CDR3 sequence: CASTRPGQNEKLFF. The CDR3, as DNA: TGTGCCAGCACCAGACCGGGACAGAATGAAAAACTGTTTTTT. The chain joins TRBV2 to TRBJ1-4; TRBD1 agrees at 7 bases. The length of the CDR3 is 14 residues. Germline assignment: CDR1 SNHLY and CDR2 FYNNEI. The ends lost 7 bases at V and 5 bases at J; junction bases unmatched: 7. Using reference TRBV2 and TRBJ1-4 for the parts outside the CDR3, the full variable domain is EPEVTQTPSHQVTQMGQEVILRCVPISNHLYFYWYRQILGQKVEFLVSFYNNEISEKSEIFDDQFSVERPDGSNFTLKIRSTKLEDSAMYFCASTRPGQNEKLFFGSGTQLSVL.

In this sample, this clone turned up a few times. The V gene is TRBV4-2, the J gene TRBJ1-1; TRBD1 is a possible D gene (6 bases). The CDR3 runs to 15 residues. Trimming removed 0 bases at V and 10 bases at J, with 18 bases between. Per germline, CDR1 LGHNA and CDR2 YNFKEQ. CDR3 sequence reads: CASSQEMGSGTRAFF. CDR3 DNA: TGTGCCAGCAGCCAAGAGATGGGGTCCGGGACAAGAGCTTTCTTT.

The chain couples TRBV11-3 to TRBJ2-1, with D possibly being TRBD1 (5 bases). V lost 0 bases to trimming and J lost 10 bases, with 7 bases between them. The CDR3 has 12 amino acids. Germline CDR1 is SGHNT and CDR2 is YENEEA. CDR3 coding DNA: TGTGCCAGCAGCTTAGATCGGACAGAGCAGTTCTTC. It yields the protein CASSLDRTEQFF.

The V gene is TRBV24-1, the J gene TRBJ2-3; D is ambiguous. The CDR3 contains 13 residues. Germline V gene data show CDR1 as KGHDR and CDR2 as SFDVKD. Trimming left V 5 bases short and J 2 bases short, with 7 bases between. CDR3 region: CATSGSVTDTQYF. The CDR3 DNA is TGTGCCACCAGTGGGTCAGTCACAGATACGCAGTATTTT.

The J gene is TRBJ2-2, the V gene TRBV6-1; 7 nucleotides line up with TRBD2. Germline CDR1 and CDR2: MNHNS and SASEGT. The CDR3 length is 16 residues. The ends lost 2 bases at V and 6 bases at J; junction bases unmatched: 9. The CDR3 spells CASSERTSLVSGELFF. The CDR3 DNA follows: TGTGCCAGCAGTGAAAGGACTAGTTTAGTTTCCGGGGAGCTGTTTTTT.

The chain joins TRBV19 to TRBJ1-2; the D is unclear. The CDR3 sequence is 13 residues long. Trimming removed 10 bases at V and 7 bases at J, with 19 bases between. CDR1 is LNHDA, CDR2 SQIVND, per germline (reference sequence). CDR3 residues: CATHPEGPRGYTF. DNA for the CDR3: TGTGCCACTCACCCGGAGGGCCCTCGTGGCTACACCTTC.

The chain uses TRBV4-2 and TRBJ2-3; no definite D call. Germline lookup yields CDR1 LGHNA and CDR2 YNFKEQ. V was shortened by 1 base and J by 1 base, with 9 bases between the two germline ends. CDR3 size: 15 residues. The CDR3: CASSQGSVGTDTQYF. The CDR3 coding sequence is TGTGCCAGCAGCCAAGGGAGCGTCGGCACAGATACGCAGTATTTT.

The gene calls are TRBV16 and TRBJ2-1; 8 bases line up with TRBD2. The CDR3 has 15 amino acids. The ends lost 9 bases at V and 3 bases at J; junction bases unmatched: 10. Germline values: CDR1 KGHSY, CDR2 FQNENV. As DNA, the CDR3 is TGTGCCAGTCACTACCTAGCGGGCCTCTACAATGAGCAGTTCTTC. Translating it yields CASHYLAGLYNEQFF.